This record covers a single TCR beta chain. Its specificity is not known. This record belongs to a study of T cells and Merkel cell carcinoma outcomes. Whole-study findings and limits: Repertoire plus T-cell density reportedly predicted Merkel cell carcinoma outcomes.

The CDR3 is 15 amino acids. CDR1 and CDR2 from the germline V gene are LNHDA and SQIVND (reference sequence). Trimming at V came to 4 bases and at J to 5 bases, leaving 3 bases not matched to a gene. Libraries were prepared by immunoSEQ multiplex PCR; TCRdb keeps only in-frame clonotypes and omits some of them. The sample has 15,000 to 18,000 clones, around 87% seen once. This sequence was found in a human donor with Merkel cell carcinoma. Input material: tumor tissue from Merkel cell carcinoma. The gene calls are TRBV19 and TRBJ2-2; 11 bases are shared with TRBD1. CDR3 in amino acids: CASSTGTGGTGELFF. In nucleotides, the CDR3 is TGTGCCAGTAGTACAGGGACAGGGGGTACCGGGGAGCTGTTTTTT.